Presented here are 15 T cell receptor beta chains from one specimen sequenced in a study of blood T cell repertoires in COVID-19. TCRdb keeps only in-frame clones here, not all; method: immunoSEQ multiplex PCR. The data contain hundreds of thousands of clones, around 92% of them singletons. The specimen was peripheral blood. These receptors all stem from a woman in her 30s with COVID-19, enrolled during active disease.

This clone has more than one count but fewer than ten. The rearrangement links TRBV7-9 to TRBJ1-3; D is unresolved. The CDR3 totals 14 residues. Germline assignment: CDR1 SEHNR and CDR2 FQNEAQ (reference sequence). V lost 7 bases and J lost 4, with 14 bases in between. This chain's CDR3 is CASTNPPVGNTIYF. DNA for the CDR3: TGTGCCAGCACCAATCCTCCGGTGGGAAACACCATATATTTT. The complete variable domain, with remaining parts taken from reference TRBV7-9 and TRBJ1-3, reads DTGVSQNPRHKITKRGQNVTFRCDPISEHNRLYWYRQTLGQGPEFLTYFQNEAQLEKSRLLSDRFSAERPKGSFSTLEIQRTEQGDSAMYLCASTNPPVGNTIYFGEGSWLTVV.

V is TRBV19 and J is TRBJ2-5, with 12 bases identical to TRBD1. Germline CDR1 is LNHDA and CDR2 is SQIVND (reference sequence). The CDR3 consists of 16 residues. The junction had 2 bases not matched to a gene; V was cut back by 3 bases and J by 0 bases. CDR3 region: CASSIGTGGHQETQYF. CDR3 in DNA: TGTGCCAGTAGTATTGGGACAGGGGGCCACCAAGAGACCCAGTACTTC.

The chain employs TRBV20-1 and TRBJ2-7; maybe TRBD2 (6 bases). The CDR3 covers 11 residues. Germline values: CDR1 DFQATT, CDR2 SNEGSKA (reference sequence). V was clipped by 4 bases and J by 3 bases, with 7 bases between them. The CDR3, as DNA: TGCAGTGCTACGCGGGGCTACGAGCAGTACTTC. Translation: CSATRGYEQYF.

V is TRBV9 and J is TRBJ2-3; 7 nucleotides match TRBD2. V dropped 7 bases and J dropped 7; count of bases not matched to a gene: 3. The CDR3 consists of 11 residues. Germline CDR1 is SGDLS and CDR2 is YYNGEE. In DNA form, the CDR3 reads TGTGCCAGCGGGAGGGCCAATACGCAGTATTTT. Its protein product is CASGRANTQYF.

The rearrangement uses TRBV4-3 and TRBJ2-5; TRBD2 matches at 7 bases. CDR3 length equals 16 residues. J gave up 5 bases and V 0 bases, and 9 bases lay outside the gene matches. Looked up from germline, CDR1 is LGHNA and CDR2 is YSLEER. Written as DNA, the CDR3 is TGCGCCAGCAGCCAAGATTTCAGCGGGGCTCCTGAGACCCAGTACTTC. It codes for CASSQDFSGAPETQYF.

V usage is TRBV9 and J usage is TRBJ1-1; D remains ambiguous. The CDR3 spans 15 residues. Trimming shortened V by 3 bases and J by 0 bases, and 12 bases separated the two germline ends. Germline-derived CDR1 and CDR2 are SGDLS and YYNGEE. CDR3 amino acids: CASSAPGSLNTEAFF. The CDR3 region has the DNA TGTGCCAGCAGCGCGCCGGGATCTCTGAACACTGAAGCTTTCTTT.

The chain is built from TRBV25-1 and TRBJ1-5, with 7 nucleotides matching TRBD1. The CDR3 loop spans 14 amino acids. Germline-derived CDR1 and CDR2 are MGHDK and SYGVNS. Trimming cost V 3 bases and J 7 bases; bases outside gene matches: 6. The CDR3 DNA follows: TGTGCCAGCAGTGAGACAGGGTTAGGGCAGCCCCAGCATTTT. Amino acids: CASSETGLGQPQHF.

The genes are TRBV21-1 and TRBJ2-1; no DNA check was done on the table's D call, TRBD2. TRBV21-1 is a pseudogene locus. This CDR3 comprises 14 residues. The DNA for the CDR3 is TGTGCCAGCAGCAAAGTTCGCGCTGTGGATGAGCAGTTCTTC. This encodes CASSKVRAVDEQFF.

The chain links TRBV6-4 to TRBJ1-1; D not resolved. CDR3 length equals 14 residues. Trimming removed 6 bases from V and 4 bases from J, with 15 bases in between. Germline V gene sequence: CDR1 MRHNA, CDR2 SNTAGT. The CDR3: CASRSRGLVTEAFF. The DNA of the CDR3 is TGTGCCAGCAGATCCCGCGGGTTGGTCACTGAAGCTTTCTTT.

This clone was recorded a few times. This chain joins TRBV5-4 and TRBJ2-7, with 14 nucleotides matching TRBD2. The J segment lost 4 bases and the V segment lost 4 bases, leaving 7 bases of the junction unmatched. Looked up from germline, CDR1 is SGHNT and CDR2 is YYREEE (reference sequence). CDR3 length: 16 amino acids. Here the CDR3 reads CASSGTSGSRGYEQYV. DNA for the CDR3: TGTGCCAGCAGCGGGACTAGCGGGAGCAGAGGGTACGAGCAGTACGTC.

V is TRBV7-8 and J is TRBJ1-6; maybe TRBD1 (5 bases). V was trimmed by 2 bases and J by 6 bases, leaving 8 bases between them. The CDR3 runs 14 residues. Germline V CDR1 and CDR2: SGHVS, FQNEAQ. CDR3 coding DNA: TGTGCCAGCAGCTTATTCCAGGGTAATTCACCCCTCCACTTT. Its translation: CASSLFQGNSPLHF.

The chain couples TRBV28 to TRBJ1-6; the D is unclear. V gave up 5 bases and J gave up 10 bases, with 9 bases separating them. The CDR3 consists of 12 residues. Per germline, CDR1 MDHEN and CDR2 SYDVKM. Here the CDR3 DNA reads TGTGCCAGCAGTGTCGGTCGCTCACCCCTCCACTTT. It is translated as CASSVGRSPLHF.

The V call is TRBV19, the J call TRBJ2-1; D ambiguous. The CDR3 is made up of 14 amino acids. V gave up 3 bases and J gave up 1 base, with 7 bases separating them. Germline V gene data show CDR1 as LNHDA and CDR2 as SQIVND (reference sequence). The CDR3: CASSIPESYNEQFF. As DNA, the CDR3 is TGTGCCAGTAGTATCCCTGAGTCCTACAATGAGCAGTTCTTC.

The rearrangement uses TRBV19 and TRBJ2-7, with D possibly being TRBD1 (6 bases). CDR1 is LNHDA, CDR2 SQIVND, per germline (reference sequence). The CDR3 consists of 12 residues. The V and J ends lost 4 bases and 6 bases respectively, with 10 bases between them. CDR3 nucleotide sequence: TGTGCCAGTAGTAACAGGGACCCCGAGCAGTACTTC. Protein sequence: CASSNRDPEQYF.

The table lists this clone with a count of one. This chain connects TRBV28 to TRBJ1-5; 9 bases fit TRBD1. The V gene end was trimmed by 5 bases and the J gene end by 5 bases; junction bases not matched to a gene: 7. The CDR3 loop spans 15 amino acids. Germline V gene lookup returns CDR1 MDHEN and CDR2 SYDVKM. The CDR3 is CASSLRDREDQPQHF. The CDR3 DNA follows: TGTGCCAGCAGTCTCCGGGACAGGGAAGATCAGCCCCAGCATTTT. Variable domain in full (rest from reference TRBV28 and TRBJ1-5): DVKVTQSSRYLVKRTGEKVFLECVQDMDHENMFWYRQDPGLGLRLIYFSYDVKMKEKGDIPEGYSVSREKKERFSLILESASTNQTSMYLCASSLRDREDQPQHFGDGTRLSIL.